Included here is one T cell receptor beta chain sequence, with context. Its antigen remains unknown. Regarding treatment: approximately 9-day PBMC culture with coronavirus spike peptide pools or control peptides (ViraFEST assay). Scientists ran DNA taken from cultured CD4+ T cells through the Oncomine TCR Beta short-read assay for sequencing. Each CDR3 protein is one row after TCRdb ran MiXCR on the PCR reads. The repertoire includes fewer than 25,000 distinct CDR3 sequences, around half of them detected once, and about 6.5% sits in the top ten. V was clipped by 6 bases and J by 0 bases, with 17 bases between them. From germline, CDR1 is ENHRY and CDR2 SYGVKD. CDR3 size: 17 residues. The sample comes from a study of vaccination and CD4 T cells after COVID-19. Study-level background: Six male and four female convalescents took part, two of them Hispanic. Participants were given two doses of BNT162b2 or mRNA-1273 vaccine. The study drew post-COVID samples a median about 100 days after diagnosis (range 35 to 161).

V gene TRBV10-3 combines with J gene TRBJ2-2; D could derive from TRBD1 or TRBD2 (6 bases each). Specimen: CD4+ T cells from blood, cultured in vitro. This receptor was taken from a human donor who had recovered from COVID-19. CDR3 sequence (DNA): TGTGCCATCAGCCAAAAAGGGGGGACGGCGAACACCGGGGAGCTGTTTTTT. Translating gives CAISQKGGTANTGELFF.